Described below is a single T cell receptor beta chain sequence and its context. Its matching antigen is unknown. These data are taken from a study of cytomegalovirus exposure and HLA in healthy donors. General study points: Most TCR sequences were rare, but some public TCRs occurred in many donors.

V gave up 7 bases and J gave up 0 bases, with 10 bases separating them. Germline V gene lookup returns CDR1 SQVTM and CDR2 ANQGSEA. The CDR3 is 14 amino acids. Amplification used 60 Vbeta primers and 13 Jbeta primers. Assay used: immunoSEQ multiplex PCR; TCRdb lists only in-frame clones, some missing. Counted here are 90,000 to 140,000 clones, 60% to 80% occurring once; the ten biggest clones make up about 8.3%. The sequenced sample was PBMCs. The gene calls are TRBV29-1 and TRBJ2-6; tentative D call: TRBD2 (6 bases). The TCR comes from a woman between 40 and 50 years old in good health and CMV-seropositive. Here the CDR3 reads CSATGGSGANVLTF. As DNA, the CDR3 is TGCAGCGCTACCGGGGGCTCTGGGGCCAACGTCCTGACTTTC.